The sequence of this TCR beta chain was determined in a study of T cells and Merkel cell carcinoma outcomes (dated by TCRdb to the early 2020s). At the level of the whole study: The tumor T-cell repertoire, together with T-cell density, was examined as a predictor of clinical outcome in patients with Merkel cell carcinoma.

Reading the germline V gene gives CDR1 SGDLS and CDR2 YYNGEE. The trim is 4 bases for V and 2 bases for J, with a gap of 16 bases between the germline ends. Including cysteine and phenylalanine, the CDR3 has 15 amino acids. This entry keeps only the CDR3 DNA: 45 bases, framed from base 1. Samples were obtained from patients with Merkel cell carcinoma. Points on this clone: Its antigen is not yet known. No clone much larger than this one lies a single base away; base qualities are absent.

The library relied on the immunoSEQ multiplex PCR assay. Imported from immuneACCESS, the table was reduced by TCRdb to in-frame sequences with V and J called. These copies leave out some clones; in studies compared against another copy, an unresolved V gene accounts for under half, and the cause of the remainder is not known. A total of 15,000 to 17,000 clones appear in this sample, roughly four fifths of them only once. Approximately 10% of the sample is held by the ten biggest clonotypes. General findings and caveats noted by the study authors: T-cell repertoire features combined with T-cell density were reported to predict clinical outcomes in Merkel cell carcinoma patients.

Sequences were obtained from tumor tissue from Merkel cell carcinoma. The rearrangement joined TRBV9 to TRBJ2-7, with TRBD2 tentatively as D gene (5 bases match). The sequence was obtained from a human donor with Merkel cell carcinoma. The CDR3 protein is CASSLGEGSTYEQYF. The sequenced DNA is TGTGCCAGCAGCCTCGGAGAGGGCTCCACCTACGAGCAGTACTTC.